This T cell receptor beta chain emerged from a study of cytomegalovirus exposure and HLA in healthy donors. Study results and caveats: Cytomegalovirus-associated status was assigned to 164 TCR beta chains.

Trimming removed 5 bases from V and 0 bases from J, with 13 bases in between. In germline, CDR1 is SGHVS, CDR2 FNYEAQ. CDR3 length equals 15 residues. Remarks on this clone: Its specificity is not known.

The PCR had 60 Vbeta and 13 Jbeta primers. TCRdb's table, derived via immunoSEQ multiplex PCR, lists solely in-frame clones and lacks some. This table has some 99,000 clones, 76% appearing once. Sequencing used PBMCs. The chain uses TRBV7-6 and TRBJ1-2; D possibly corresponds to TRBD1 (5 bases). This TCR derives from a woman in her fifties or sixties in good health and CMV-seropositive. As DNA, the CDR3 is TGTGCCAGCAGCCCCGGGGGGGGAGCTAACTATGGCTACACCTTC. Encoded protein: CASSPGGGANYGYTF.